Included here is one T cell receptor (beta chain) sequence, with context. This sample was taken from a study of blood T cell repertoires in COVID-19. Unmatched junction bases numbered 11, after V lost 0 bases and J lost 5 bases. The CDR3 runs 17 residues. Source study methods: Nucleated cell counts were estimated from reference gene primer amplification. This table comes from immunoSEQ multiplex PCR, and its TCRdb copy is limited to in-frame clones, with some not included. V and J calls and clone size are as listed in that table; D and trimming were resolved from the DNA. The sample lists hundreds of thousands of clones, 85% occurring once.

The sequenced sample consisted of PBMCs or T cells enriched from blood (not recorded which). This chain links TRBV23-1 with TRBJ2-5, with 8 bases that match TRBD1. TRBV23-1 is filed as an ORF, its function uncertain. The source of this sequence is a woman aged 25 to 39 who had been exposed to COVID-19. CDR3 DNA sequence: TGCGCCAGCAGTCAATCGGTACTGAGACAGGGGAGGGAGACCCAGTACTTC. Its translation: CASSQSVLRQGRETQYF.